The clone carrying this TCR beta chain was detected a few times. Its antigen is not identified. These data originate in a study of T-cell reconstitution after alpha-beta-depleted transplantation in children. Whole-study findings and limits: Surviving recipient cells, namely T cells and thymic progenitors, were the source of high day-60 TCRbeta diversity in some patients. Reported findings indicate that, about two months after transplant, alpha-beta T cells came from several hundred expanded clones, which were derived from non-depleted graft cells. T-cell counts and diversity at one year post-transplant came mainly from newly produced T cells.

Preparation of the TCRbeta library involved a method that used unique molecular identifiers. TCRdb re-analysed the PCR reads in MiXCR, keeping a single row per CDR3 protein. Among some 100,000 distinct CDR3 sequences, about a sixth were seen once, and the ten largest hold about 19%. Trimming left V 2 bases short and J 4 bases short, with 12 bases between. CDR1 MNHEY and CDR2 SVGAGI come from the germline V gene. The CDR3 is 15 residues long. The receptor was derived from a male patient aged 2 to 10 who had a stem cell transplant for acute lymphoblastic leukemia, so the T cells may come from the graft donor. This specimen consisted of PBMCs, mostly from graft donor cells, obtained 180 days after TCRalphabeta/CD19-depleted stem cell transplant. This rearrangement joins TRBV6-5 to TRBJ2-1; tentative D call: TRBD1 (5 bases). The CDR3 protein is CASSYDDTGYNEQFF. CDR3 in DNA: TGTGCCAGCAGTTACGATGACACAGGTTACAATGAGCAGTTCTTC.